Below are 10 T cell receptor beta chains sequenced from a single sample in a study of blood T cell repertoires in COVID-19 (TCRdb year 2020). Preparation of the library involved the immunoSEQ multiplex PCR assay. TCRdb mirrors the immuneACCESS table, restricted to in-frame sequences. Some clones are absent from its copies; in checked studies, under half trace to an unresolved V gene, and the reason for the others is unknown. This sample is represented by 300,000 to 350,000 clones; 80% to 90% of them were singletons. Approximately 4.4% of the sample lies in the top ten. The specimen was PBMCs or T cells enriched from blood (not recorded which). The source of these receptors is a middle-aged woman with acute COVID-19.

The rearrangement joins TRBV2 to TRBJ2-1; 9 bases match TRBD1. With V trimmed by 6 bases and J by 0 bases, 9 bases remained unmatched. The CDR3 length is 17 residues. CDR1 and CDR2 from the germline V gene are SNHLY and FYNNEI. The CDR3 region is CASSLQLQGASYNEQFF. DNA of the CDR3: TGTGCCAGCAGCCTTCAATTACAGGGGGCCTCCTACAATGAGCAGTTCTTC.

This chain joins TRBV24-1 and TRBJ2-3; 8 nucleotides match TRBD1. V lost 10 bases to trimming and J lost 1 base; unmatched junction nucleotides: 12. Germline assignment: CDR1 KGHDR and CDR2 SFDVKD. CDR3 length: 16 residues. The CDR3 protein is CATQRPGQGCTDTQYF. In DNA, the CDR3 is TGTGCCACACAAAGACCCGGACAGGGATGCACAGATACGCAGTATTTT.

The chain employs TRBV4-1 and TRBJ2-1; 11 bases are a match to TRBD1. Germline V gene data show CDR1 as MGHRA and CDR2 as YSYEKL. There are 15 residues in the CDR3. The V segment lost 4 bases and the J segment 9 bases; nucleotides outside the gene matches: 8. As DNA, the CDR3 is TGCGCCAGCAGCCCCGGGACAGGGGGAATATTTGAGCAGTTCTTC. It codes for CASSPGTGGIFEQFF.

The J gene is TRBJ2-3, the V gene TRBV29-1; 9 nucleotides align to TRBD1. The CDR3 loop spans 16 amino acids. J lost 6 bases, V lost 3 bases, and 13 bases had no gene match. Germline CDR1 is SQVTM and CDR2 is ANQGSEA. The CDR3 DNA follows: TGCAGCGTTGATGGAAAAGGACAGGGGCGTCGGGATACGCAGTATTTT. It yields the protein CSVDGKGQGRRDTQYF.

CDR3 nucleotides: TGTGCCAGCTCACCAAGGACTAGCGGACAAGAGACCCAGTACTTC. Its protein is CASSPRTSGQETQYF. This chain connects TRBV18 to TRBJ2-5; 10 positions agree with TRBD2. V lost 2 bases and J lost 2; bases outside the gene matches: 2. The CDR3 runs 15 residues. Germline lookup yields CDR1 KGHSH and CDR2 LQKENI.

This rearrangement joins TRBV4-2 to TRBJ1-2, with a weak D call TRBD1 (5 bases). CDR1 LGHNA and CDR2 YNFKEQ come from the germline V gene. CDR3 length: 14 amino acids. V was clipped by 4 bases and J by 3 bases, with 12 bases between them. CDR3 region: CASSRAGYDYGYTF. CDR3 DNA sequence: TGTGCCAGCAGCCGCGCAGGGTATGACTATGGCTACACCTTC.

The rearrangement links TRBV5-1 to TRBJ1-2; 8 nucleotides match TRBD1. The CDR3 spans 15 residues. J gave up 0 bases and V 3 bases, and 4 bases lay outside the gene matches. CDR1 and CDR2 (germline): SGHRS, YFSETQ. CDR3 in DNA: TGCGCCAGCAGCTCAGGGACAGGTGCTAACTATGGCTACACCTTC. It codes for CASSSGTGANYGYTF.

The chain employs TRBV29-1 and TRBJ2-2; 7 positions match TRBD1. V lost 1 base and J lost 5; bases outside the gene matches: 1. The CDR3 loop spans 13 amino acids. Germline CDR1 SQVTM, CDR2 ANQGSEA. CDR3 region: CSVEGQGTGELFF. Written as DNA, the CDR3 is TGCAGCGTTGAAGGACAGGGTACCGGGGAGCTGTTTTTT.

The rearrangement joins TRBV5-6 to TRBJ2-7, with D perhaps TRBD1 (7 bases). The germline V and J ends were trimmed by 3 bases and 2 bases, with 12 bases remaining between them. This CDR3 is 14 amino acids long. Germline values: CDR1 SGHDT, CDR2 YYEEEE. CDR3 loop: CASSSGGTPYEQYF. CDR3 in DNA: TGTGCCAGCAGCTCAGGGGGGACCCCCTACGAGCAGTACTTC.

This chain joins TRBV7-2 and TRBJ2-5; the match to TRBD2 covers 12 bases. This CDR3 comprises 14 residues. CDR1 and CDR2 (germline): SGHTA, FQGNSA. The ends lost 8 bases at V and 7 bases at J; junction bases unmatched: 8. The chain's CDR3 is CASGSSGGAGTQYF. The CDR3 DNA reads as TGTGCCAGCGGATCTAGCGGGGGGGCGGGGACCCAGTACTTC.